This T cell receptor beta chain was sequenced in a study of OX40 agonist ivuxolimab in advanced cancers. For the study at large: With ivuxolimab, an agonistic anti-OX40 (CD134) antibody, patients were treated. Six ivuxolimab dose levels, 0.01 to 10 mg/kg, were given intravenously every 2 weeks. General study points: Near-lowest levels of clonal expansion characterized partial responders at 0.1-3.0 mg/kg.

A note on this clone: Its antigen is not identified.

The CDR3 is made up of 14 amino acids. Deletions cut 1 base from V and 2 bases from J, with 9 bases between. Germline CDR1 SGDLS, CDR2 YYNGEE. Clones were read by immunoSEQ multiplex PCR, and TCRdb kept only the in-frame ones, dropping some. In the table there are about 16,000 clones, over 70% of which are singletons. The sequencing used CD4+ or CD8+ T cells sorted from blood, collected in a trial of the OX40 agonist ivuxolimab. The source is an adult with an advanced solid tumor such as melanoma, head and neck, liver or kidney cancer. The genes are TRBV9 and TRBJ1-1, with D unresolved. Written as DNA, the CDR3 is TGTGCCAGCAGCGTACGGCGGTCCAACACTGAAGCTTTCTTT. This encodes CASSVRRSNTEAFF.